Following are 15 T cell receptor beta chains from one sample sequenced in a study of blood T cell repertoires in COVID-19. Clones were read by immunoSEQ multiplex PCR, and TCRdb kept only the in-frame ones, dropping some. The sample lists over 150,000 clones, about 81% seen once, with around 7% in the top ten. Sequenced input: PBMCs or T cells enriched from blood (not recorded which). These receptors were taken from a man over 45 who had recovered from COVID-19.

This chain uses TRBV11-3 with TRBJ2-2, with a tentative D call TRBD2 (7 bases). V was pared by 3 bases and J by 3 bases, with 11 bases between. The CDR3 totals 15 residues. Germline lookup yields CDR1 SGHNT and CDR2 YENEEA. CDR3 amino acids: CASSLGGADTGELFF. CDR3 DNA: TGTGCCAGCAGCTTGGGGGGGGCCGACACCGGGGAGCTGTTTTTT.

The chain uses TRBV5-1 and TRBJ2-7; 13 nucleotides line up with TRBD2. Germline assignment: CDR1 SGHRS and CDR2 YFSETQ. The CDR3 totals 17 residues. J gave up 1 base and V 0 bases, and 4 bases lay outside the gene matches. In nucleotides, the CDR3 is TGCGCCAGCAGCTTGGCCAGGACTAGCGGGGGATCCTACGAGCAGTACTTC. This encodes CASSLARTSGGSYEQYF.

V usage is TRBV6-4 and J usage is TRBJ1-2, with D perhaps matching TRBD1 (5 bases). Germline lookup yields CDR1 MRHNA and CDR2 SNTAGT. Trimming took 6 bases from V and 7 from J, leaving 33 bases between them. This CDR3 is 19 amino acids long. CDR3 in amino acids: CASSENMGRRRVIVPGYTF. Written as DNA, the CDR3 is TGTGCCAGCAGCGAAAATATGGGGCGACGTAGAGTTATAGTTCCTGGCTACACCTTC.

This clone was observed once. The gene calls are TRBV4-1 and TRBJ2-7; 9 nucleotides agree with TRBD2. J gave up 2 bases and V 0 bases, and 5 bases lay outside the gene matches. Germline V gene lookup returns CDR1 MGHRA and CDR2 YSYEKL. This CDR3 contains 16 residues. CDR3 residues: CASSQDVAGATYEQYF. The DNA of the CDR3 is TGCGCCAGCAGCCAAGATGTAGCGGGGGCAACCTACGAGCAGTACTTC.

This rearrangement joins TRBV11-2 to TRBJ1-1, with 11 nucleotides matching TRBD1. There are 18 residues in the CDR3. With V trimmed by 1 base and J by 0 bases, 7 bases remained unmatched. CDR1 and CDR2 (germline): SGHAT, FQNNGV. This CDR3 reads CASSLVDRGRGMNTEAFF. As DNA, the CDR3 is TGTGCCAGCAGCTTAGTGGACAGGGGGCGAGGGATGAACACTGAAGCTTTCTTT.

About this clone: Other DNA sequences in this specimen translate into the identical CDR3. This rearrangement joins TRBV5-1 to TRBJ2-7; TRBD2 matches 10 bases. Germline V gene data show CDR1 as SGHRS and CDR2 as YFSETQ. J gave up 3 bases and V 4 bases, and 7 bases lay outside the gene matches. The CDR3 consists of 15 residues. The CDR3 loop is CASSLTSGAYYEQYF. Written as DNA, the CDR3 is TGCGCCAGCAGCCTCACTAGCGGGGCTTACTACGAGCAGTACTTC.

The chain employs TRBV9 and TRBJ1-2, with TRBD1 identical over 8 bases. The germline V gene has CDR1 SGDLS and CDR2 YYNGEE. CDR3 size: 13 residues. J was trimmed by 6 bases and V by 4 bases; bases with no gene match: 5. Here the CDR3 DNA reads TGTGCCAGCAGCCCCCAGACAGGGGATGGCTACACCTTC. Its protein is CASSPQTGDGYTF.

The genes are TRBV7-9 and TRBJ1-6, with a tentative D call TRBD1 (5 bases). V was shortened by 2 bases and J by 7 bases, with 12 bases between the two germline ends. This CDR3 spans 15 amino acids. Germline lookup yields CDR1 SEHNR and CDR2 FQNEAQ (reference sequence). CDR3 DNA sequence: TGTGCCAGCAGCTTATCTTGGGGGGTGAATTCACCCCTCCACTTT. Residues: CASSLSWGVNSPLHF.

This rearrangement joins TRBV7-9 to TRBJ2-1; TRBD1 might be the D (5 bases). CDR1 is SEHNR, CDR2 FQNEAQ, per germline (reference sequence). The CDR3 consists of 16 residues. Trimming took 1 base from V and 1 from J, leaving 11 bases between them. The CDR3 protein is CASSLGGRDSYNEQFF. As DNA, the CDR3 is TGTGCCAGCAGCTTAGGGGGCAGGGATTCCTACAATGAGCAGTTCTTC.

The chain joins TRBV5-1 to TRBJ2-2; 10 bases are a match to TRBD1. In germline, CDR1 is SGHRS, CDR2 YFSETQ. CDR3 length equals 17 residues. After removal of 0 bases from V and 7 bases from J, the junction contained 9 bases not matched to a gene. Written as DNA, the CDR3 is TGCGCCAGCAGCTTGGGGGCCGTGACAGGGGGCATCGGGGAGCTGTTTTTT. As protein: CASSLGAVTGGIGELFF.

This clone was counted a single time. The chain has TRBV29-1 and TRBJ1-2; a weak D match, TRBD1 (5 bases). Trimming left V 7 bases short and J 2 bases short, with 14 bases between. The CDR3 length is 13 residues. Germline assignment: CDR1 SQVTM and CDR2 ANQGSEA. The CDR3 DNA is TGCAGCGCCGGAAAAGACAGAAACTATGGCTACACCTTC. Translated, it gives CSAGKDRNYGYTF.

V and J are TRBV5-1 and TRBJ2-3; 13 bases match TRBD2. This CDR3 region has 19 residues. V gave up 3 bases and J gave up 2 bases; unmatched junction bases: 12. Germline V gives CDR1 SGHRS, CDR2 YFSETQ. CDR3 loop: CASSSKPLAGGPDTDTQYF. The DNA of the CDR3 is TGCGCCAGCAGCTCTAAACCACTAGCGGGGGGGCCGGACACAGATACGCAGTATTTT. Variable domain in full (rest from reference TRBV5-1 and TRBJ2-3): KAGVTQTPRYLIKTRGQQVTLSCSPISGHRSVSWYQQTPGQGLQFLFEYFSETQRNKGNFPGRFSGRQFSNSRSEMNVSTLELGDSALYLCASSSKPLAGGPDTDTQYFGPGTRLTVL.

This clone occurred once. The chain recombines TRBV24-1 with TRBJ2-3; tentative D call: TRBD2 (7 bases). Germline V CDR1 and CDR2: KGHDR, SFDVKD. Trimming took off 8 bases at V and 3 bases at J, with 17 bases between the two ends. The CDR3 length is 15 residues. CDR3 amino acids: CATTLGGQLTDTQYF. The CDR3 bases are TGTGCCACCACTCTCGGGGGGCAATTAACAGATACGCAGTATTTT.

V usage is TRBV7-9 and J usage is TRBJ2-7, with 7 positions matching TRBD1. Looked up from germline, CDR1 is SEHNR and CDR2 is FQNEAQ (reference sequence). Germline trimming cut 2 bases from V and 2 bases from J; bases unmatched to any gene: 3. This CDR3 spans 14 amino acids. The CDR3 DNA reads TGTGCCAGCAGCTTACAGGGGGTCGCCTACGAGCAGTACTTC. Residues: CASSLQGVAYEQYF.

This clone was seen a few times. The CDR3 protein is CASSGEGYTEAFF. In nucleotides, the CDR3 is TGTGCCAGCAGCGGGGAGGGGTACACTGAAGCTTTCTTT. The V and J genes are TRBV2 and TRBJ1-1, with a weak D call TRBD1 (5 bases). CDR1 is SNHLY and CDR2 is FYNNEI in the germline V gene. V lost 6 bases to trimming and J lost 3 bases, with 11 bases between them. The CDR3 runs to 13 residues.